This T cell receptor beta chain was recorded in a study of post-analysis software for immune sequencing data. Study conclusions and caveats: People with multiple sclerosis had a significantly lower normalized Chao1 diversity than controls did. The five TRBV segments detected at higher frequency in patients than in controls included TRBV5-6, TRBV5-1 and TRBV20-1.

A word on this clonotype: The antigen remains undetermined. One end of the junction is discordant with germline, which a read error may explain.

Germline assignment: CDR1 MGHDK and CDR2 SYGVNS. The CDR3 has 13 residues. Tagging with unique molecular identifiers was a feature of the TCR beta cDNA libraries. TCRdb reprocessed the PCR reads with MiXCR, giving one entry per CDR3 protein. The sample yields roughly 620,000 distinct CDR3 sequences, 40% to 50% seen once. This receptor was obtained from a girl under 18 with multiple sclerosis. The V gene is TRBV25-1, the J gene TRBJ2-3; TRBD1 might be the D (5 bases). The sequenced sample was blood. The chain's CDR3 is CASSTQGTDMQYF. CDR3 bases: TGTGCCAGCAGTACCCAGGGCACAGATATGCAGTATTTT.